This is a list of T cell receptor beta chains from one sample in a study of OX40 agonist ivuxolimab in advanced cancers. The protocol was immunoSEQ multiplex PCR, while the TCRdb copy is restricted to in-frame clones and leaves out a portion. The sample contains about 77,000 clones, 85% to 90% of which appear only once. This specimen consisted of CD4+ or CD8+ T cells sorted from blood, obtained in a trial of the OX40 agonist ivuxolimab. These receptors were taken from an adult with an advanced solid tumor such as melanoma, head and neck, liver or kidney cancer. Both conserved end residues are part of each CDR3. A D gene is named only where the DNA matches it firmly. The size of a clone is reported for some rows only, either as once, few or many, or as a class for expanded clones.

d_gene: .; v_gene: TRBV5-6; abundance: .; j_gene: TRBJ2-7; CDR3nt: TGTGCCAGCAGCTTTAAGAGGTACGAGCAGTACTTC; CDR3aa: CASSFKRYEQYF
d_gene: .; v_gene: TRBV6-1; abundance: .; j_gene: TRBJ1-1; CDR3nt: TGTGCCAGCAGCCGGGACTACACTGAAGCTTTCTTT; CDR3aa: CASSRDYTEAFF
d_gene: .; v_gene: TRBV18; abundance: once; j_gene: TRBJ2-5; CDR3nt: TGTGCCAGCTCACCGAGGGATTTACAAGAGACCCAGTACTTC; CDR3aa: CASSPRDLQETQYF
d_gene: .; v_gene: TRBV10-3; abundance: .; j_gene: TRBJ1-5; CDR3nt: TGTGCCATCAGTGTAGGGGGTTCCCCCAATCAGCCCCAGCATTTT; CDR3aa: CAISVGGSPNQPQHF
d_gene: TRBD1; v_gene: TRBV11-3; abundance: .; j_gene: TRBJ2-5; CDR3nt: TGTGCCAGCAGCCCCGGGACAGGGTACGGAGAGACCCAGTACTTC; CDR3aa: CASSPGTGYGETQYF
d_gene: .; v_gene: TRBV27; abundance: .; j_gene: TRBJ2-5; CDR3nt: TGTGCCAGCAGTTTTTGGGCGTCACGGGAGACCCAGTACTTC; CDR3aa: CASSFWASRETQYF
d_gene: .; v_gene: TRBV28; abundance: .; j_gene: TRBJ1-2; CDR3nt: TGTGCCAGCAGATCTACAGGGTTAGCTAACTATGGCTACACCTTC; CDR3aa: CASRSTGLANYGYTF
d_gene: .; v_gene: TRBV30; abundance: .; j_gene: TRBJ1-3; CDR3nt: TGTGCCTGGAGTGTACGTCAGGGAAGAGGAAACACCATATATTTT; CDR3aa: CAWSVRQGRGNTIYF
d_gene: .; v_gene: TRBV6-5; abundance: .; j_gene: TRBJ2-7; CDR3nt: TGTGCCAGCAGTTTATCACGGAGAAGAGGGAACTACGAGCAGTACTTC; CDR3aa: CASSLSRRRGNYEQYF
d_gene: .; v_gene: TRBV6-5; abundance: .; j_gene: TRBJ1-4; CDR3nt: TGTGCCAGCAGTTACTCGAGGGGGTTTGGTGAAAAACTGTTTTTT; CDR3aa: CASSYSRGFGEKLFF
d_gene: TRBD1; v_gene: TRBV4-1; abundance: .; j_gene: TRBJ1-4; CDR3nt: TGCGCCAGCAGCCTTTCGTCAGGGGGAACTAATGAAAAACTGTTTTTT; CDR3aa: CASSLSSGGTNEKLFF
d_gene: TRBD2; v_gene: TRBV19; abundance: .; j_gene: TRBJ2-1; CDR3nt: TGTGCCAGTAGTAGGACTAGCGGGGGGTCTTTATATTACAATGAGCAGTTCTTC; CDR3aa: CASSRTSGGSLYYNEQFF
d_gene: TRBD2; v_gene: TRBV4-3; abundance: .; j_gene: TRBJ2-5; CDR3nt: TGCGCCAGCAGCCAAGTAGGACTAGCGGGGGGAAGACAAGAGACCCAGTACTTC; CDR3aa: CASSQVGLAGGRQETQYF
d_gene: TRBD1; v_gene: TRBV29-1; abundance: .; j_gene: TRBJ1-3; CDR3nt: TGCAGCGTTGATGAAAAGACAGGGACTGGAAACACCATATATTTT; CDR3aa: CSVDEKTGTGNTIYF
d_gene: .; v_gene: TRBV27; abundance: .; j_gene: TRBJ1-5; CDR3nt: TGTGCCAGCAGTATAACAGCTCACGGCCTCAATCAGCCCCAGCATTTT; CDR3aa: CASSITAHGLNQPQHF
d_gene: .; v_gene: TRBV28; abundance: .; j_gene: TRBJ1-2; CDR3nt: TGTGCCAGCAGTTTCGGGGGGCCCAACTATGGCTACACCTTC; CDR3aa: CASSFGGPNYGYTF
d_gene: .; v_gene: TRBV19; abundance: .; j_gene: TRBJ2-2; CDR3nt: TGTGCCTCCTCCCCGTTCGCGACCGGGGAGCTGTTTTTT; CDR3aa: CASSPFATGELFF
d_gene: TRBD1; v_gene: TRBV6-5; abundance: .; j_gene: TRBJ2-7; CDR3nt: TGTGCCAGCAGTACCAGACAGGGTTCCTACGAGCAGTACTTC; CDR3aa: CASSTRQGSYEQYF
d_gene: .; v_gene: TRBV18; abundance: few; j_gene: TRBJ1-2; CDR3nt: TGTGCCAACTTACCAGGGCGGGGTGGCTACACCTTC; CDR3aa: CANLPGRGGYTF
d_gene: TRBD2; v_gene: TRBV4-1; abundance: .; j_gene: TRBJ2-1; CDR3nt: TGCGCCAGCAGCCTTCGGAGTAGCGGGAGGGTTGGTGAGCAGTTCTTC; CDR3aa: CASSLRSSGRVGEQFF
d_gene: TRBD2; v_gene: TRBV10-1; abundance: .; j_gene: TRBJ2-5; CDR3nt: TGCGCCAGCAGTGACGGGAGGGCCGTTGAGACCCAGTACTTC; CDR3aa: CASSDGRAVETQYF
d_gene: .; v_gene: TRBV27; abundance: .; j_gene: TRBJ1-1; CDR3nt: TGTGCCAGCAGTGGTTCCGGGACGGGGAACACTGAAGCTTTCTTT; CDR3aa: CASSGSGTGNTEAFF
d_gene: .; v_gene: TRBV29-1; abundance: .; j_gene: TRBJ2-3; CDR3nt: TGCAGCGTTGAATCCAGCAGCACAGATACGCAGTATTTT; CDR3aa: CSVESSSTDTQYF
d_gene: .; v_gene: TRBV6-1; abundance: .; j_gene: TRBJ1-1; CDR3nt: TGTGCCAACCCAAAGATTACAACTCTGCAGGAAGCTTTCTTT; CDR3aa: CANPKITTLQEAFF
d_gene: .; v_gene: TRBV9; abundance: .; j_gene: TRBJ2-1; CDR3nt: TGTGCCAGCAGCGTAGAATGGGATACCTACTACAATGAGCAGTTCTTC; CDR3aa: CASSVEWDTYYNEQFF
d_gene: .; v_gene: TRBV28; abundance: .; j_gene: TRBJ2-7; CDR3nt: TGTGCCAGCAGAAGGACCGTCTACGAGCAGTACTTC; CDR3aa: CASRRTVYEQYF
d_gene: .; v_gene: TRBV18; abundance: once; j_gene: TRBJ1-5; CDR3nt: TGTGCCAGCTCACAGGGGGGGGATAGCAATCAGCCCCAGCATTTT; CDR3aa: CASSQGGDSNQPQHF
d_gene: TRBD1; v_gene: TRBV19; abundance: .; j_gene: TRBJ1-2; CDR3nt: TGTGCCAGTCGGGACAGGGGTTTTGGCTACACCTTC; CDR3aa: CASRDRGFGYTF
d_gene: .; v_gene: TRBV28; abundance: .; j_gene: TRBJ1-1; CDR3nt: TGTGCCAGCGGATTGCAGGGAGGAGAAACTGAAGCTTTCTTT; CDR3aa: CASGLQGGETEAFF
d_gene: TRBD1; v_gene: TRBV5-1; abundance: few; j_gene: TRBJ1-5; CDR3nt: TGCGCCAGCAGCTTGGCCAGGGGGCTGTGCGGGGATCAGCCCCAGCATTTT; CDR3aa: CASSLARGLCGDQPQHF
d_gene: TRBD1; v_gene: TRBV29-1; abundance: once; j_gene: TRBJ2-3; CDR3nt: TGCAGCGTTGAAGAGGGGACGCTCAGGGGGGATACGCAGTATTTT; CDR3aa: CSVEEGTLRGDTQYF
d_gene: TRBD1; v_gene: TRBV27; abundance: .; j_gene: TRBJ2-3; CDR3nt: TGTGCCAGCAGTCAACGACAGGGGGCGACGACAGATACGCAGTATTTT; CDR3aa: CASSQRQGATTDTQYF
d_gene: .; v_gene: TRBV7-2; abundance: .; j_gene: TRBJ2-3; CDR3nt: TGTGCCAGCAGCTTAGGCCGAGCGGGCACAGATACGCAGTATTTT; CDR3aa: CASSLGRAGTDTQYF
d_gene: .; v_gene: TRBV6-1; abundance: .; j_gene: TRBJ1-4; CDR3nt: TGTGCCAGCAGTGACCCCCTCGGGCGAGTGGATGAAAAACTGTTTTTT; CDR3aa: CASSDPLGRVDEKLFF
d_gene: .; v_gene: TRBV7-9; abundance: .; j_gene: TRBJ2-3; CDR3nt: TGTGCCAGCAGCGCGACTAGGACAGCTAGCACAGATACGCAGTATTTT; CDR3aa: CASSATRTASTDTQYF
d_gene: .; v_gene: TRBV2; abundance: .; j_gene: TRBJ1-5; CDR3nt: TGTGCCAGCAGCCGGGACAACAATCAGCCCCAGCATTTT; CDR3aa: CASSRDNNQPQHF
d_gene: TRBD2; v_gene: TRBV5-6; abundance: .; j_gene: TRBJ2-1; CDR3nt: TGTGCCAGCAGCCGGACTAGCGGGGACGAGCAGTTCTTC; CDR3aa: CASSRTSGDEQFF